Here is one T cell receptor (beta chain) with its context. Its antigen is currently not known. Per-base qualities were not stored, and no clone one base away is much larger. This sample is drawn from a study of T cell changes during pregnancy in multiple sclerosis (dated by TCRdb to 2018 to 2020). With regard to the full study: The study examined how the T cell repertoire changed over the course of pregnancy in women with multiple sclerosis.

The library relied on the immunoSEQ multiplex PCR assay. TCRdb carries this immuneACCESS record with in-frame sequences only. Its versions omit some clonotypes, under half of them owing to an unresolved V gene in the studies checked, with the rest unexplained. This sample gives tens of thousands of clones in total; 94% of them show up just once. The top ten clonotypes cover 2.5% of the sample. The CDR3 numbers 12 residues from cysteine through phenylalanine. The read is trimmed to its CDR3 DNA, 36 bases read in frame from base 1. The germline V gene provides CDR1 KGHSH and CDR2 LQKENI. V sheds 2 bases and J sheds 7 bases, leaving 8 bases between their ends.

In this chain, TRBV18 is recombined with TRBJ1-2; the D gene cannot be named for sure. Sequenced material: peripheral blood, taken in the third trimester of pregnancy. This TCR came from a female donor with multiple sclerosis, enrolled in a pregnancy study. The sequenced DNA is TGTGCCAGCTCACCATCGGGGATTGGCTACACCTTC. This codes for CASSPSGIGYTF.